This T cell receptor (beta chain) emerged from a study of T cells after yellow fever vaccination. Study overall: Preparation of the low-cell-number fractions used SMART-Seq v4 Ultra Low Input.

Study outcomes and limitations: In FACS-sorted repertoires, abundant clonotypes from the bulk population could appear as contaminants. The secondary response peaked faster, at day 5 versus 15, but was weaker.

Germline values: CDR1 SGHRS, CDR2 YFSETQ. The CDR3 is made up of 16 amino acids. The junction had 5 bases not matched to a gene; V was cut back by 0 bases and J by 4 bases. This clonotype was found a few times. What it recognizes is unknown. The TCR cDNA carried a universal primer site and UMIs from 5'RACE template switching. TCRdb used MiXCR to reprocess the 5' RACE reads, holding one entry per CDR3 protein. The table lists approximately 580,000 distinct CDR3 sequences, roughly 17% of them singletons, with roughly 17% in the top ten. The sequence derives from a young man who received the YFV17D yellow fever vaccine. The V and J genes are TRBV5-1 and TRBJ2-3; 10 bases match TRBD2. Sequenced material: PBMCs, taken 4 to 6 days after the first yellow fever vaccination. CDR3 DNA sequence: TGCGCCAGCAGCTTGGAAGGACTAGCGGATGCAGATACGCAGTATTTT. Translation: CASSLEGLADADTQYF.